The T cell receptor beta chain under discussion was sequenced for a study of regulatory T cells in long-lasting Graves disease. Findings of the study overall: Persistent patients shared more public clonotypes (approximately 2,700) than newly diagnosed patients (approximately 960). Persistent disease preferred TRBV28, TRBJ1-2 and TRBJ2-5.

Indicated time point: newly diagnosed GD, antithyroid drugs for less than 3 months. From RNA extracted from PBMCs, the TCR library was made. A roughly 9-milliliter sample of peripheral blood was drawn into EDTA tubes. Combining iRepertoire HTBI primers with Arm-PCR of CDR3 regions, the authors built TCR beta libraries. TCRdb reanalysed the multiplex PCR reads using MiXCR and keeps one entry per CDR3 protein. The sample lists around 330,000 distinct CDR3 sequences; 15% to 20% were seen once. This clonotype has a count of ten or more. Its specificity is unknown. V lost 5 bases, J lost 5 bases, and 5 bases stayed unmatched. This CDR3 has 14 amino acids. The germline gives CDR1 MNHNS, CDR2 SASEGT.

The receptor was derived from a female donor with Graves disease. Sequences were derived from peripheral blood mononuclear cells (PBMCs), sampled at new diagnosis, from a patient treated with antithyroid drugs. The chain joins TRBV6-1 to TRBJ2-3; TRBD1 matches 9 bases. The CDR3 coding sequence is TGTGCCAGCAGTCGACGGGACAGGGAAGATACGCAGTATTTT. It codes for CASSRRDREDTQYF.